This is a list of T cell receptor beta chains from one sample in a study of T-cell memory formation after mild COVID-19. TCRdb re-called the 5' RACE reads through MiXCR, storing one row per CDR3 protein. Found here are 140,000 to 150,000 distinct CDR3 sequences, 6% to 6.5% of them singletons; the top ten hold under 2.5%. Sequenced input: PBMCs or a T cell subset sorted from them (not recorded which). The receptor set was obtained from an adult woman who had mild COVID-19 (a few samples of this study predate the infection). Cell type and time point are not known. Each CDR3 is given with its conserved first and last residue. The D gene is left open where the match is weak. The size field is filled for only some rows; it gives once, few, many or a size class.

D,J,size,V,CDR3,DNA
-,TRBJ2-3,many,TRBV12-3/TRBV12-4,CASSLSILIPQSYF,TGTGCCAGCAGTTTATCCATTCTGATACCGCAGTCGTATTTT
-,TRBJ1-2,many,TRBV7-9,CASSLSANYGYTF,TGTGCCAGCAGCTTATCCGCCAACTATGGCTACACCTTC
-,TRBJ1-1,-,TRBV7-9,CASSPEAGNTEAFF,TGTGCCAGCAGCCCAGAGGCTGGCAACACTGAAGCTTTCTTT
TRBD1,TRBJ2-5,-,TRBV23-1,CASSQQATGPYQETQYF,TGCGCCAGCAGTCAGCAGGCGACAGGGCCTTACCAAGAGACCCAGTACTTC
-,TRBJ2-7,many,TRBV4-1,CASSLLAARGGEQYF,TGCGCCAGCAGCCTCTTAGCCGCTCGGGGAGGTGAGCAGTACTTC
TRBD2,TRBJ2-3,many,TRBV5-1,CASSARTSGSSTDTQYF,TGCGCCAGCAGCGCCCGGACTAGCGGTTCTAGCACAGATACGCAGTATTTT
-,TRBJ2-7,few,TRBV12-3/TRBV12-4,CASSPLRRSRSHEQYF,TGTGCCAGCAGTCCGCTCCGTCGCAGCCGATCCCACGAGCAGTACTTC
-,TRBJ2-3,-,TRBV27,CASNLRLQSTDTQYF,TGTGCCAGCAATCTCCGCTTACAGAGCACAGATACGCAGTATTTT
TRBD1,TRBJ2-7,few,TRBV28,CASSLRDRVFGEQYF,TGTGCCAGCAGTCTCCGGGACAGGGTTTTCGGGGAGCAGTACTTC
TRBD1,TRBJ2-3,-,TRBV23-1,CASSHQNPGTAARVTDTQYF,TGCGCCAGCAGCCACCAGAACCCCGGGACAGCGGCGCGTGTCACAGATACGCAGTATTTT
-,TRBJ2-3,many,TRBV7-2,CASSLAGTGDTQYF,TGTGCCAGCAGCTTAGCGGGAACCGGAGATACGCAGTATTTT
TRBD2,TRBJ2-1,many,TRBV6-5,CATLGLARNNEQFF,TGTGCCACCCTAGGACTAGCGAGGAATAATGAGCAGTTCTTC
-,TRBJ1-4,-,TRBV28,CASSHARVNEKLFF,TGTGCCAGCAGCCACGCCAGGGTGAATGAAAAACTGTTTTTT
-,TRBJ1-1,few,TRBV5-1,CASSNPGYGTEAFF,TGCGCCAGCAGCAACCCAGGGTATGGGACTGAAGCTTTCTTT
TRBD1,TRBJ1-2,many,TRBV11-3,CASGTRAQGDYGYTF,TGTGCCAGCGGGACCCGAGCGCAGGGGGACTATGGCTACACCTTC
-,TRBJ2-2,-,TRBV21-1,CASTGLNTGELFF,TGTGCCAGCACCGGACTGAACACCGGGGAGCTGTTTTTT
-,TRBJ2-5,many,TRBV5-1,CASSLEAWETQYF,TGCGCCAGCAGCTTGGAAGCGTGGGAGACCCAGTACTTC
TRBD2,TRBJ2-3,-,TRBV12-3/TRBV12-4,CASSEGLAGVGTQYF,TGTGCCAGCAGCGAGGGACTAGCGGGAGTCGGTACGCAGTATTTT
TRBD1,TRBJ1-6,-,TRBV29-1,CSVQGQGLNSPLHF,TGCAGCGTTCAAGGACAGGGGTTGAATTCACCCCTCCACTTT
TRBD2,TRBJ2-3,many,TRBV18,CASSPLAGRAAVDTQYF,TGTGCCAGCTCACCACTCGCGGGGAGGGCCGCTGTGGATACGCAGTATTTT
TRBD1,TRBJ2-3,many,TRBV30,CAWSVWDRRIDTQYF,TGTGCCTGGAGTGTCTGGGACAGACGAATCGATACGCAGTATTTT
-,TRBJ1-1,many,TRBV20-1,CSATRPAGTEAFF,TGCAGTGCTACCCGACCGGCGGGCACTGAAGCTTTCTTT
-,TRBJ1-1,many,TRBV27,CASSKSGLNTEAFF,TGTGCCAGCTCGAAGTCAGGCCTGAACACTGAAGCTTTCTTT
-,TRBJ1-5,-,TRBV20-1,CSATNGLRAGSFQPQHF,TGCAGTGCTACCAACGGGTTGAGGGCAGGAAGCTTTCAGCCCCAGCATTTT
TRBD1,TRBJ1-2,many,TRBV4-3,CASSQGTGGFYGYTF,TGCGCCAGCAGCCAAGGGACAGGGGGCTTCTATGGCTACACCTTC
-,TRBJ2-1,few,TRBV18,CASSLLDGEAIHNEQFF,TGTGCCAGCTCACTGCTAGACGGGGAGGCAATACACAATGAGCAGTTCTTC
-,TRBJ2-2,few,TRBV7-2,CASSLIGANTGELFF,TGTGCCAGCAGCTTAATCGGGGCGAACACCGGGGAGCTGTTTTTT
-,TRBJ2-1,many,TRBV7-9,CASSSRQFGEQFF,TGTGCCAGCAGCTCACGACAGTTCGGCGAGCAGTTCTTC
-,TRBJ2-7,-,TRBV3-1,CASSQEVRGSSYEQYF,TGTGCCAGCAGCCAAGAAGTAAGGGGGAGCTCCTACGAGCAGTACTTC
-,TRBJ1-2,few,TRBV12-3/TRBV12-4,CASQPDSYGYTF,TGTGCTTCCCAGCCCGACAGCTATGGCTACACCTTC
-,TRBJ2-6,few,TRBV7-3,CASSPGTFSISGANVLTF,TGTGCCAGCAGCCCCGGGACTTTTTCAATCTCTGGGGCCAACGTCCTGACTTTC
TRBD2,TRBJ2-1,-,TRBV6-2/TRBV6-3,CASSITGLAGGRYNEQFF,TGTGCCAGCAGCATTACAGGGCTAGCGGGGGGGAGATACAATGAGCAGTTCTTC
-,TRBJ1-2,many,TRBV12-3/TRBV12-4,CASRGRGGYTF,TGTGCCAGCAGGGGACGCGGGGGCTACACCTTC
TRBD2,TRBJ2-3,few,TRBV24-1,CATSDATGLAGAGDTQYF,TGTGCCACCAGTGATGCAACGGGACTAGCGGGAGCCGGGGATACGCAGTATTTT
-,TRBJ2-1,-,TRBV5-6,CASSLAWNNEQFF,TGTGCCAGCAGCTTGGCATGGAACAATGAGCAGTTCTTC
-,TRBJ2-4,many,TRBV12-3/TRBV12-4,CASSLEGSLAKNIQYF,TGTGCCAGCAGTTTAGAGGGTTCCCTAGCCAAAAACATTCAGTACTTC
TRBD1,TRBJ2-1,many,TRBV5-1,CASSFRDRVDNEQFF,TGCGCCAGCAGCTTCCGGGACAGGGTGGACAATGAGCAGTTCTTC
TRBD1,TRBJ2-7,-,TRBV7-9,CASSFSEGAYEQYF,TGTGCCAGCAGCTTCAGCGAGGGGGCGTACGAGCAGTACTTC
TRBD2,TRBJ2-3,few,TRBV3-1,CASSTTSGFTDTQYF,TGTGCCAGCAGCACTACTAGCGGGTTCACAGATACGCAGTATTTT
TRBD1,TRBJ2-1,-,TRBV5-6,CASCKVDRDMDEQFF,TGTGCCAGCTGTAAAGTGGACAGGGATATGGATGAGCAGTTCTTC
-,TRBJ2-3,many,TRBV29-1,CSVDTGTDTQYF,TGCAGCGTTGACACAGGCACAGATACGCAGTATTTT
-,TRBJ2-7,many,TRBV10-3,CAISVQGPYEQYF,TGTGCCATCAGTGTTCAGGGGCCCTACGAGCAGTACTTC
-,TRBJ1-2,many,TRBV7-9,CASSSREGSGDYGYTF,TGTGCCAGCAGCTCCAGGGAGGGGTCTGGGGACTATGGCTACACCTTC
-,TRBJ1-1,many,TRBV4-2,CASSQSGRQMNTEAFF,TGTGCCAGCAGCCAATCCGGGCGGCAGATGAACACTGAAGCTTTCTTT
TRBD2,TRBJ2-7,few,TRBV18,CASSEGLAGDEQYF,TGTGCCAGCTCAGAGGGGCTAGCGGGTGACGAGCAGTACTTC
TRBD1,TRBJ2-3,many,TRBV20-1,CSAGGTGGFVDTQYF,TGCAGTGCGGGAGGGACAGGGGGCTTTGTAGATACGCAGTATTTT
TRBD2,TRBJ2-1,-,TRBV5-1,CASSRGLAGSYNEQFF,TGCGCCAGCAGCCGGGGTCTAGCGGGGTCCTACAATGAGCAGTTCTTC
-,TRBJ1-5,few,TRBV20-1,CSARDSAGADNQPQHF,TGCAGTGCTAGAGATTCGGCAGGAGCAGACAATCAGCCCCAGCATTTT
-,TRBJ1-6,-,TRBV5-4,CASSLSSSSYNSPLHF,TGTGCCAGCAGCTTGAGTTCCAGCTCCTATAATTCACCCCTCCACTTT
-,TRBJ1-5,few,TRBV4-1,CASSQDLYTGNQPQHF,TGCGCCAGCAGCCAAGATCTCTACACTGGCAATCAGCCCCAGCATTTT
TRBD2,TRBJ2-1,many,TRBV5-1,CASSQIAGGPSLEQFF,TGCGCCAGCAGCCAGATAGCGGGAGGGCCGTCTCTTGAGCAGTTCTTC